This TCR beta chain was captured in a study of CD8 T cells in Susac syndrome. The CDR3 is 14 amino acids. From germline, CDR1 is GTSNPN and CDR2 SVGIG (reference sequence). The V end was cut by 8 bases, the J end by 3 bases, with 16 bases between. Random hexamers served to reverse transcribe about 0.5 to 1 ug RNA. TCRdb re-analysed the immunoSEQ multiplex PCR reads in MiXCR, keeping a single row per CDR3 protein. Of 90,000 to 150,000 distinct CDR3 sequences in the sample, about 95% were seen once. Sequencing input: CD4+ T cells from PBMCs. This chain links TRBV30 with TRBJ2-2, with D possibly matching TRBD2 (6 bases). The clonotype originates from a human donor in good health. The CDR3 nucleotides read TGTGCCGTTCGCCGGGACTTCTACACCGGGGAGCTGTTTTTT. Translated, it gives CAVRRDFYTGELFF. Full variable domain (remainder filled in from reference TRBV30 and TRBJ2-2): SQTIHQWPATLVQPVGSPLSLECTVEGTSNPNLYWYRQAAGRGLQLLFYSVGIGQISSEVPQNLSASRPQDRQFILSSKKLLLSDSGFYLCAVRRDFYTGELFFGEGSRLTVL.